The TCR beta chain under discussion was sequenced for a study of blood T cell repertoires in COVID-19. Study-level information: Samples representing acute and convalescent COVID-19 were sourced from the United States, Italy and Spain.

Measured with immunoSEQ multiplex PCR; TCRdb has only the in-frame clones, and not every one. The sample lists 150,000 to 200,000 clones, more than 75% occurring once. In germline, CDR1 is SGHDT, CDR2 YYEEEE. V lost 5 bases to trimming and J lost 4 bases, with 13 bases between them. The length of the CDR3 is 13 residues. Specimen: peripheral blood. The gene calls are TRBV5-6 and TRBJ2-7, with D maybe TRBD1 (5 bases). This receptor was identified in a man between 40 and 49 years old with active or convalescent COVID-19. CDR3 amino acids: CASSMDILYEQYF. The CDR3 nucleotides are TGTGCCAGCAGTATGGACATACTATACGAGCAGTACTTC.